This is a list of T cell receptor beta chains from one sample in a study of blood T cell repertoires in COVID-19. The protocol was immunoSEQ multiplex PCR, while the TCRdb copy is restricted to in-frame clones and leaves out a portion. The sample includes over 130,000 clones, about nine tenths of them seen just once. The sample consisted of peripheral blood. The receptors were gathered from a human donor in a cohort sampled during active COVID-19. Each CDR3 is given with its conserved first and last residue. A D gene is named only where the DNA matches it firmly. Clone size, where shown, is once, few, many, or a class for clones that have expanded.

clone_size d_call j_call cdr3_length v_call cdr3_aa cdr3_nt
NA TRBD1 TRBJ1-5 15 TRBV5-6 CASSSGQVGNQPQHF TGTGCCAGCAGCTCCGGACAGGTTGGCAATCAGCCCCAGCATTTT
NA TRBD1 TRBJ2-7 12 TRBV29-1 CSVRTGTHEQYF TGCAGCGTCCGGACAGGGACCCACGAGCAGTACTTC
few NA TRBJ1-1 13 TRBV7-9 CASSLILAGEAFF TGTGCCAGCAGCTTAATTTTGGCAGGCGAAGCTTTCTTT
NA NA TRBJ2-7 14 TRBV7-6 CASSPRTRGDEQYF TGTGCCAGCAGCCCCCGGACCAGGGGGGACGAGCAGTACTTC
once NA TRBJ2-3 14 TRBV29-1 CSVLGGGRGDTQYF TGCAGCGTTCTGGGCGGGGGCAGGGGAGATACGCAGTATTTT
NA NA TRBJ1-4 16 TRBV4-1 CASSQDPPATNEKLFF TGCGCCAGCAGCCAAGATCCTCCGGCAACTAATGAAAAACTGTTTTTT
NA NA TRBJ1-4 14 TRBV6-5 CASTRHPTNEKLFF TGTGCCAGCACCCGACACCCAACTAATGAAAAACTGTTTTTT
NA NA TRBJ1-1 16 TRBV5-1 CASSIYPQSRDTEAFF TGCGCCAGCAGCATTTACCCACAATCCAGGGACACTGAAGCTTTCTTT
NA TRBD2 TRBJ2-5 14 TRBV7-9 CASSLVGSGGTQYF TGTGCCAGCAGCTTAGTCGGGAGCGGGGGGACCCAGTACTTC
NA TRBD1 TRBJ1-2 15 TRBV6-2/TRBV6-3 CASSPRDSHLGGYTF TGTGCCAGCAGTCCCCGGGACAGCCACTTGGGTGGCTACACCTTC
NA TRBD1 TRBJ1-4 15 TRBV5-8 CASSLQGQGGEKLFF TGTGCCAGCAGCTTGCAGGGACAGGGCGGCGAAAAACTGTTTTTT
NA TRBD1 TRBJ1-5 16 TRBV11-2 CASSRDRGRGNQPQHF TGTGCCAGCAGCCGCGACAGGGGGCGCGGGAATCAGCCCCAGCATTTT
NA NA TRBJ1-3 14 TRBV5-1 CASSLAFSGNTIYF TGCGCCAGCAGCTTGGCTTTCTCTGGAAACACCATATATTTT
NA NA TRBJ2-7 16 TRBV19 CASSFGLGGNTYEQYF TGTGCCAGTAGTTTCGGTTTGGGGGGAAATACCTACGAGCAGTACTTC
NA TRBD2 TRBJ2-1 14 TRBV14 CASSLSGGVYEQFF TGTGCCAGCAGCCTTAGCGGGGGGGTCTATGAGCAGTTCTTC
NA NA TRBJ2-2 16 TRBV5-4 CASNTAPGSGTGELFF TGTGCCAGCAACACCGCTCCCGGGTCGGGCACCGGGGAGCTGTTTTTT
NA TRBD2 TRBJ2-5 14 TRBV7-3 CASSPQGLGETQYF TGTGCCAGCAGCCCACAGGGACTAGGGGAGACCCAGTACTTC
once NA TRBJ2-1 12 TRBV12-3/TRBV12-4 CASSPLSDEQFF TGTGCCAGCAGTCCACTATCAGATGAGCAGTTCTTC
NA TRBD2 TRBJ2-3 16 TRBV5-4 CASSLAGRGGQDTQYF TGTGCCAGCAGCTTGGCCGGACGGGGGGGCCAAGATACGCAGTATTTT
NA NA TRBJ1-2 15 TRBV9 CASSDGVPRNYGYTF TGTGCCAGCAGCGACGGGGTCCCCAGGAACTATGGCTACACCTTC
NA TRBD1 TRBJ1-1 14 TRBV6-1 CASSDRGMNTEAFF TGTGCCAGCAGTGACAGGGGGATGAACACTGAAGCTTTCTTT
few NA TRBJ2-2 15 TRBV6-5 CASRIGTLNTGELFF TGTGCCAGCCGAATAGGGACTCTAAACACCGGGGAGCTGTTTTTT
NA NA TRBJ2-7 13 TRBV19 CASSALARGEQYF TGTGCCAGTAGTGCGCTCGCTAGGGGCGAGCAGTACTTC
NA NA TRBJ2-1 15 TRBV5-1 CASCRSLELSYEQFF TGCGCCAGCTGTAGGTCTTTGGAGTTGAGCTATGAGCAGTTCTTC
NA NA TRBJ1-2 14 TRBV27 CASSPLGGAEGYTF TGTGCCAGCAGCCCCCTTGGGGGGGCGGAGGGCTACACCTTC
NA NA TRBJ2-3 14 TRBV5-1 CASSIRESADTQYF TGCGCCAGCAGCATCAGGGAATCGGCAGATACGCAGTATTTT
NA NA TRBJ1-5 12 TRBV10-3 CAIAKGNQPQHF TGTGCCATCGCGAAGGGGAATCAGCCCCAGCATTTT
NA NA TRBJ1-3 15 TRBV7-2 CASSLVGTKGNTIYF TGTGCCAGCAGCTTAGTCGGGACAAAAGGAAACACCATATATTTT
once TRBD2 TRBJ2-7 13 TRBV5-1 CASSPGGSYEQYF TGCGCCAGCAGCCCCGGGGGGTCCTACGAGCAGTACTTC
NA NA TRBJ1-5 14 TRBV19 CASSIGAGRQPQHF TGTGCCAGTAGTATAGGTGCAGGGCGTCAGCCCCAGCATTTT
NA TRBD2 TRBJ2-3 17 TRBV7-2 CASSLGRRGGTTDTQYF TGTGCCAGCAGCTTAGGGCGGCGCGGGGGGACCACAGATACGCAGTATTTT
NA TRBD1 TRBJ1-1 14 TRBV2 CASLMDRGNTEAFF TGTGCCAGCCTAATGGACAGGGGGAACACTGAAGCTTTCTTT
NA NA TRBJ2-6 16 TRBV7-9 CASSYSGGAGANVLTF TGTGCCAGCAGTTACTCTGGGGGGGCCGGGGCCAACGTCCTGACTTTC
once TRBD1 TRBJ1-5 15 TRBV19 CASSIGDRSNQPQHF TGTGCCAGTAGTATAGGGGACAGAAGCAATCAGCCCCAGCATTTT
NA NA TRBJ1-3 14 TRBV30 CAWSGVFSGNTIYF TGTGCCTGGAGTGGAGTTTTCTCTGGAAACACCATATATTTT
NA TRBD2 TRBJ2-3 19 TRBV18 CASSPVAGLAGAYTDTQYF TGTGCCAGCTCACCAGTCGCGGGACTAGCGGGGGCCTACACAGATACGCAGTATTTT
NA TRBD1 TRBJ2-7 14 TRBV23-1 CASSRQGAVYEQYF TGCGCCAGCAGTCGTCAGGGGGCGGTTTACGAGCAGTACTTC